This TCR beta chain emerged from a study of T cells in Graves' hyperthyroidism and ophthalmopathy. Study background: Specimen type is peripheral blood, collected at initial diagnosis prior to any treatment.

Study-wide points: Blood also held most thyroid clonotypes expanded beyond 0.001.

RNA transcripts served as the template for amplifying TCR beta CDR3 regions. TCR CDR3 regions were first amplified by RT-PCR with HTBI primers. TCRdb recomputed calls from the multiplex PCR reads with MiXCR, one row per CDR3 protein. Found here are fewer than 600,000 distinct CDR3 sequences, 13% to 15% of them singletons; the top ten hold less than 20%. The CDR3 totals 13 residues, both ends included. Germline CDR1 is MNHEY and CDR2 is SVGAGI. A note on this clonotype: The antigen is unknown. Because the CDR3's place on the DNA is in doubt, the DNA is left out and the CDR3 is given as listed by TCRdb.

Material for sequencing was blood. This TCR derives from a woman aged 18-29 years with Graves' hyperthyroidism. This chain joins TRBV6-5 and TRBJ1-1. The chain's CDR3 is CASILGGGTEAFF.